This T cell receptor (beta chain) was retrieved from a study of blood T cell repertoires in COVID-19. Trimming cost V 3 bases and J 6 bases, with 14 bases left between them. Germline V gene sequence: CDR1 SGHAT, CDR2 FQNNGV. The CDR3 extends over 14 amino acids. Per the original methods: Estimation of nucleated cell counts was performed using reference gene primer amplification. The protocol was immunoSEQ multiplex PCR, while the TCRdb copy is restricted to in-frame clones and leaves out a portion. V, J and clone size derive from that table, while D and trimming were established from the DNA sequence. The sample has about 200,000 clones; approximately 80% are singletons.

The receptor's source is a human donor in a cohort sampled during active COVID-19. Sequencing used peripheral blood. The rearrangement joins TRBV11-2 to TRBJ1-2; no clear D. The CDR3 coding sequence is TGTGCCAGCAGCTTGGCGAGGGTTAGCGATGGCTACACCTTC. Translated: CASSLARVSDGYTF.